The rows below give T cell receptor beta chains drawn from one sample of a study of blood T cell repertoires in COVID-19. Measured with immunoSEQ multiplex PCR; TCRdb has only the in-frame clones, and not every one. The sample yields roughly 32,000 clones, around 90% seen once. Sample: peripheral blood. These receptor sequences come from a man in his fifties with active or convalescent COVID-19. The CDR3 runs from the conserved cysteine through the conserved F or W. A D gene is named only where the DNA matches it firmly. Size tells how often a clone was seen (once, few, many) or the class of an expanded clone, and some rows leave it out.

>NA|TRBJ1-4|NA|TRBV21-1
TGTGCCAGCAGCAAAGCGCAACAGGAATCGAATGAAAAACTGTTTTTT
CASSKAQQESNEKLFF
>NA|TRBJ2-7|NA|TRBV28
TGTGCCAGCAGTTTCGCCTCCCTTCAGGGCTACGAGCAGTACTTC
CASSFASLQGYEQYF
>TRBD1|TRBJ2-3|NA|TRBV11-3
TGTGCCAGCAGCGCCGGGACAGGGACAGATACGCAGTATTTT
CASSAGTGTDTQYF
>NA|TRBJ1-3|once|TRBV28
TGTGCCAGCAGTTTTGGGGGAGGGTGGCCGGTCAACACCATATATTTT
CASSFGGGWPVNTIYF
>TRBD1|TRBJ2-7|NA|TRBV6-5
TGTGCCAGCCACGGGACAGGCTCCTACGAGCAGTACTTC
CASHGTGSYEQYF
>NA|TRBJ1-2|NA|TRBV7-2
TGTGCCAGCAGCTTGGCAGGGGCTGGCTACACCTTC
CASSLAGAGYTF
>NA|TRBJ2-3|once|TRBV19
TGTGCCAGTAACGACAGACCCCATCGGACAGATACGCAGTATTTT
CASNDRPHRTDTQYF
>TRBD2|TRBJ2-1|NA|TRBV9
TGTGCCAGCGGCCTAGCGGGAAGCAATGAGCAGTTCTTC
CASGLAGSNEQFF
>TRBD1|TRBJ2-1|NA|TRBV7-8
TGTGCCAGCAGCGCCCGACCCCGGGACAGGAGCTACAATGAGCAGTTCTTC
CASSARPRDRSYNEQFF
>NA|TRBJ2-2|few|TRBV4-3
TGCGCCAGCAGCCAGTCAGGGGTAGCCGGGGAGCTGTTTTTT
CASSQSGVAGELFF
>NA|TRBJ2-4|NA|TRBV5-1
TGCGCCAGCAGCTTGGCCGGCCGTCGGGGATCGGCTCTGGAAAACATTCAGTACTTC
CASSLAGRRGSALENIQYF
>TRBD2|TRBJ2-4|NA|TRBV9
TGTGCCAGCAGCGTAGGGTCTAGCGGGAGAGACAGCATTCAGTACTTC
CASSVGSSGRDSIQYF
>TRBD2|TRBJ2-1|NA|TRBV29-1
TGCAGCGTTGAAGGGAGGACTAGCGAAAATGAGCAGTTCTTC
CSVEGRTSENEQFF
>NA|TRBJ1-2|few|TRBV4-3
TGCGCCAGCAGCCAAGAATCCCAGGTCCCGGCTTATGGCTACACCTTC
CASSQESQVPAYGYTF
>NA|TRBJ1-3|NA|TRBV29-1
TGCAGCGTTGAACCCGACAGCGGAAACACCATATATTTT
CSVEPDSGNTIYF
>TRBD2|TRBJ2-1|NA|TRBV25-1
TGTGCCAGCAGTGAATATCAGCTAGCGGGAGGGAGGAATGAGCAGTTCTTC
CASSEYQLAGGRNEQFF
>NA|TRBJ2-5|NA|TRBV3-1/TRBV3-2
TGTGCCAGCAGCACCAGAGAGACCCAGTACTTC
CASSTRETQYF
>TRBD2|TRBJ2-3|once|TRBV28
TGTGCCAGCAGTTCCGTCAAAATACCTCCGGGACTAGTAGCAGATACGCAGTATTTT
CASSSVKIPPGLVADTQYF
>NA|TRBJ2-7|NA|TRBV6-2/TRBV6-3
TGTGCCAGCAGTTGGGGCGACAGTTTCTACGAGCAGTACTTC
CASSWGDSFYEQYF
>NA|TRBJ1-6|NA|TRBV10-2
TGCGCCAGCAGTGAAGCAGGGGCTACTTCACCCCTCCACTTT
CASSEAGATSPLHF
>NA|TRBJ2-1|once|TRBV19
TGTGCCAGTAGTACGGCCTACAATGAGCAGTTCTTC
CASSTAYNEQFF
>NA|TRBJ2-1|once|TRBV10-3
TGTGCCATCAGTGATACGGCTAGCGACTACAATGAGCAGTTCTTC
CAISDTASDYNEQFF
>NA|TRBJ2-7|NA|TRBV7-8
TGTGCCAGCAGCTTCGACACTTCATCCTACGAGCAGTACTTC
CASSFDTSSYEQYF
>NA|TRBJ2-7|NA|TRBV5-4
TGTGCCAGCAGAGTCGATGAGCGGTCCTACGAGCAGTACTTC
CASRVDERSYEQYF
>NA|TRBJ1-1|once|TRBV27
TGTGCCAGCAGTTTATCGACAGACGGGCACACTGAAGCTTTCTTT
CASSLSTDGHTEAFF
>TRBD1|TRBJ2-6|NA|TRBV5-5
TGTGCCAGCAGCTTGACAGGGGCCAACTCTGGGGCCAACGTCCTGACTTTC
CASSLTGANSGANVLTF
>NA|TRBJ2-7|NA|TRBV5-5
TGTGCCAGCAGCTTGGTAGAAAACTCCTACGAGCAGTACTTC
CASSLVENSYEQYF
>NA|TRBJ2-6|NA|TRBV27
TGTGCCAGCAGTCAGTCTGGGGCCAACGTCCTGACTTTC
CASSQSGANVLTF
>TRBD1|TRBJ2-3|NA|TRBV6-5
TGTGCCAGCACCAGGACAGGGTCGGCAGATACGCAGTATTTT
CASTRTGSADTQYF
>NA|TRBJ1-2|NA|TRBV9
TGTGCCAGCAGCGTGAGGAATAACTATGGCTACACCTTC
CASSVRNNYGYTF
>TRBD2|TRBJ2-2|NA|TRBV28
TGTGCCAGCAGTTTATTCCATAGCGGGAGACCCGGGGAGCTGTTTTTT
CASSLFHSGRPGELFF
>TRBD2|TRBJ2-2|NA|TRBV6-6
TGTGCCAGCAGTTCCCCCCCCGGCGGGAGGGCCGGGGAGCTGTTTTTT
CASSSPPGGRAGELFF
>NA|TRBJ2-1|NA|TRBV7-9
TGTGCCAGCAGCCCATCCGACAGGTCAGGATCCAATGAGCAGTTCTTC
CASSPSDRSGSNEQFF
>TRBD1|TRBJ2-3|NA|TRBV4-1
TGCGCCAGCTCTGTCCGGGACAGGGGTACAGATACGCAGTATTTT
CASSVRDRGTDTQYF
>NA|TRBJ1-5|NA|TRBV6-2/TRBV6-3
TGTGCCAGCAGTTCCGCCTACAGGGGCAATCAGCCCCAGCATTTT
CASSSAYRGNQPQHF
>TRBD1|TRBJ1-4|NA|TRBV19
TGTGCCAGTAGTAATCGACAGGGGGTTAATGAAAAACTGTTTTTT
CASSNRQGVNEKLFF
>NA|TRBJ1-3|NA|TRBV28
TGTGCCAGCAGTTTAGGGCACTCTGGAAACACCATATATTTT
CASSLGHSGNTIYF
>TRBD1|TRBJ2-7|few|TRBV30
TGTGCCTGGAGAAGGGACAGACCCTACGAGCAGTACTTC
CAWRRDRPYEQYF
>TRBD1|TRBJ2-2|NA|TRBV9
TGTGCCAGCAGCGCCACTCTCATGACAGGGCCGAACACCGGGGAGCTGTTTTTT
CASSATLMTGPNTGELFF
>TRBD2|TRBJ2-7|NA|TRBV4-2
TGTGCCAGCAGTCTTGATGCTAGCGGGTCCTCCTACGAGCAGTACTTC
CASSLDASGSSYEQYF
>TRBD2|TRBJ2-5|NA|TRBV7-9
TGTGCCAGCGGAAACCTCCGGGACTACGAGACCCAGTACTTC
CASGNLRDYETQYF
>TRBD2|TRBJ2-1|NA|TRBV9
TGTGCCAGCAGCAGGATTAGCGGGACGCATGAGCAGTTCTTC
CASSRISGTHEQFF
>TRBD1|TRBJ1-1|NA|TRBV28
TGTGCCAGCAGTTTAGGGGACAGGGGACGACACACTGAAGCTTTCTTT
CASSLGDRGRHTEAFF